The 25 T cell receptor beta chains below come from one sample, sequenced in a study of shared clonotypes between healthy human individuals. The protocol was immunoSEQ multiplex PCR, while the TCRdb copy is restricted to in-frame clones and leaves out a portion. The sample yields roughly 1 million clones, 70% to 80% seen once. Sequencing was carried out using memory CD4+ T cells sorted from blood. The subset is: CD45RA-negative fraction. Every receptor here comes from a man aged 18 to 29 in good health.

About this clone: Different DNA sequences within this sample yield the same CDR3. CDR3 bases: TGTGCCAGCAGCCCAACAGGAAACACCATATATTTT. As protein: CASSPTGNTIYF. V usage is TRBV7-9 and J usage is TRBJ1-3; unclear D gene. Trimming pared 5 bases from V and 4 bases from J, leaving 6 bases between. Germline CDR1 is SEHNR and CDR2 is FQNEAQ (reference sequence). The CDR3 is 12 amino acids.

The chain couples TRBV28 to TRBJ1-2; no firm D call. Germline CDR1 and CDR2: MDHEN and SYDVKM. The CDR3 contains 13 residues. V lost 6 bases, J lost 3 bases, and 11 bases lay in between. The CDR3 nucleotides read TGTGCCAGCAGGTTGGACCTGGACTATGGCTACACCTTC. Translated, it gives CASRLDLDYGYTF.

There are many counts of this clone. The V and J genes are TRBV7-9 and TRBJ1-2; D is perhaps TRBD1 (5 bases). The V end lost 3 bases, the J end lost 6 bases, and 8 bases lay between the germline ends. Germline loops: CDR1 SEHNR, CDR2 FQNEAQ (reference sequence). The CDR3 covers 12 residues. CDR3 nucleotide sequence: TGTGCCAGCAGCTTCCGGGGACATGGCTACACCTTC. Its protein is CASSFRGHGYTF. Full variable domain (missing parts from reference TRBV7-9 and TRBJ1-2): DTGVSQNPRHKITKRGQNVTFRCDPISEHNRLYWYRQTLGQGPEFLTYFQNEAQLEKSRLLSDRFSAERPKGSFSTLEIQRTEQGDSAMYLCASSFRGHGYTFGSGTRLTVV.

The V gene is TRBV19, the J gene TRBJ1-4; D perhaps matches TRBD1 (5 bases). V was trimmed by 5 bases and J by 7 bases, leaving 11 bases between them. This CDR3 is 13 amino acids long. The germline gives CDR1 LNHDA, CDR2 SQIVND (reference sequence). CDR3 in amino acids: CASSLSGSEKLFF. The CDR3 nucleotides read TGTGCCAGTAGTCTATCAGGGAGTGAAAAACTGTTTTTT.

This rearrangement joins TRBV28 to TRBJ1-6; perhaps TRBD1 as D (6 bases). The CDR3 runs 15 residues. The V end lost 5 bases, the J end lost 5 bases, and 13 bases lay between the germline ends. CDR1 and CDR2 (germline): MDHEN, SYDVKM. This CDR3 is CASSTPQGNNSPLHF. The CDR3 DNA reads as TGTGCCAGCAGTACTCCCCAGGGGAATAATTCACCCCTCCACTTT. Based on the CDR3 plus reference TRBV28 and TRBJ1-6, the full variable domain is DVKVTQSSRYLVKRTGEKVFLECVQDMDHENMFWYRQDPGLGLRLIYFSYDVKMKEKGDIPEGYSVSREKKERFSLILESASTNQTSMYLCASSTPQGNNSPLHFGNGTRLTVT.

The J gene is TRBJ2-5, the V gene TRBV5-1; 8 positions match TRBD1. Germline trimming cut 5 bases from V and 0 bases from J; bases unmatched to any gene: 3. Germline CDR1 is SGHRS and CDR2 is YFSETQ. The CDR3 sequence is 14 residues long. CDR3 amino acids: CASSWDRYQETQYF. The DNA of the CDR3 is TGCGCCAGCAGTTGGGACAGGTACCAAGAGACCCAGTACTTC.

The chain uses TRBV7-6 and TRBJ1-2, with a possible D match to TRBD1 (6 bases). Looked up from germline, CDR1 is SGHVS and CDR2 is FNYEAQ. V lost 4 bases and J lost 4, with 25 bases in between. This CDR3 is built from 18 residues. The DNA for the CDR3 is TGTGCCAGCAGCTCCAATCCTTCCACCACTCGGGGGGCCTATGGCTACACCTTC. The encoded protein is CASSSNPSTTRGAYGYTF.

In regard to this clone: The same CDR3 arises from other DNA sequences in this sample as well. The gene calls are TRBV5-1 and TRBJ1-1; D gene ambiguous. Germline V gives CDR1 SGHRS, CDR2 YFSETQ. Trimming pared 1 base from V and 3 bases from J, leaving 7 bases between. This CDR3 is 13 amino acids long. CDR3 in amino acids: CASSLLGDTEAFF. CDR3 DNA: TGCGCCAGCAGCTTGTTGGGTGACACTGAAGCTTTCTTT.

The genes are TRBV10-1 and TRBJ1-6, with 7 bases identical to TRBD1. There are 14 residues in the CDR3. Germline values: CDR1 WNHNN, CDR2 SYGVQD (reference sequence). Trimming removed 6 bases from V and 6 bases from J; junction bases left unmatched: 5. CDR3 DNA: TGCGCCAGCAGCGGGGGGACAGCTAATTCACCCCTCCACTTT. Its protein product is CASSGGTANSPLHF.

This chain links TRBV18 with TRBJ1-6; D remains unclear. CDR1 KGHSH and CDR2 LQKENI come from the germline V gene. The CDR3 spans 13 residues. V was clipped by 3 bases and J by 9 bases, with 9 bases between them. The DNA for the CDR3 is TGTGCCAGCTCACCCAGTGAGGGTTCACCCCTCCACTTT. Encoded protein: CASSPSEGSPLHF.

The chain carries TRBV19 and TRBJ1-1; D remains unclear. The CDR3 has 13 amino acids. Deletions cut 0 bases from V and 2 bases from J, with 4 bases between. The germline CDR1 and CDR2 sequences are LNHDA and SQIVND (reference sequence). The CDR3 DNA follows: TGTGCCAGTAGTATAGAAGATAACACTGAAGCTTTCTTT. This codes for CASSIEDNTEAFF.

The chain combines TRBV11-2 with TRBJ2-1, with D unresolved. V lost 1 base and J lost 0, with 13 bases in between. The germline V gene encodes CDR1 SGHAT and CDR2 FQNNGV. The CDR3 is 17 amino acids. The DNA of the CDR3 is TGTGCCAGCAGCTTAGCATCCACTCATAGCTCCTACAATGAGCAGTTCTTC. Protein sequence: CASSLASTHSSYNEQFF.

CDR3 nucleotides: TGCGCCAGCAGCTTGGGACAGGGGTGGAACACCGGGGAGCTGTTTTTT. Its protein product is CASSLGQGWNTGELFF. The rearrangement links TRBV5-1 to TRBJ2-2, with 8 bases that match TRBD1. Trimming at V came to 0 bases and at J to 1 base, leaving 2 bases not matched to a gene. The germline V gene has CDR1 SGHRS and CDR2 YFSETQ. The CDR3 length is 16 residues.

CDR3 sequence (DNA): TGTGCCAGCAGGCGGGGAGAACCGACAGATACGCAGTATTTT. Translated: CASRRGEPTDTQYF. This sequence joins TRBV2 and TRBJ2-3; tentatively, D is TRBD2 (6 bases). CDR3 length: 14 residues. Trimming left V 6 bases short and J 3 bases short, with 13 bases between. Germline values: CDR1 SNHLY, CDR2 FYNNEI.

The genes are TRBV11-2 and TRBJ1-3; no reliable D call. CDR3 length: 14 residues. Germline V gene lookup returns CDR1 SGHAT and CDR2 FQNNGV. V lost 1 base and J lost 5, with 9 bases in between. CDR3: CASSLVAGRNTIYF. DNA for the CDR3: TGTGCCAGCAGCTTAGTAGCAGGCCGAAACACCATATATTTT.

With respect to this clone: The junction shows a germline mismatch at one end, possibly a read error. The genes are TRBV7-7 and TRBJ2-1; maybe TRBD1 (6 bases). The germline V gene has CDR1 SSHAT and CDR2 FNYEAQ (reference sequence). The CDR3 loop spans 15 amino acids. CDR3 loop: CASSLDQGSHNEQFF. The CDR3 DNA reads as TGTGCTAGCAGCTTAGATCAGGGGAGCCACAATGAGCAGTTCTTC.

J is TRBJ2-7 and V is TRBV6-6, with unresolved D. CDR3 length equals 13 residues. The V gene's germline CDR1 is MNHNY and CDR2 SVGAGI (reference sequence). Trimming left V 10 bases short and J 0 bases short, with 13 bases between. The CDR3 region is CATTKERSYEQYF. In DNA, the CDR3 is TGTGCCACCACAAAGGAGCGCTCCTACGAGCAGTACTTC.

This clone was seen only once. This same CDR3 is encoded by further DNA sequences in the sample. The CDR3 nucleotides are TGTGCCAGCAGCGTAGATCCGGGAGGCACTGAAGCTTTCTTT. Translated, it gives CASSVDPGGTEAFF. This chain connects TRBV9 to TRBJ1-1; D unclear. From germline, CDR1 is SGDLS and CDR2 YYNGEE. V shed 0 bases and J shed 4 bases, with 10 bases lying between them. The CDR3 contains 14 residues.

The gene calls are TRBV20-1 and TRBJ1-1, with D possibly TRBD1 on 5 matching bases. This CDR3 is built from 11 residues. Germline V gives CDR1 DFQATT, CDR2 SNEGSKA (reference sequence). Trimming pared 7 bases from V and 6 bases from J, leaving 12 bases between. The CDR3 DNA follows: TGCAGTGGGTCCAGGGTCGCTGAAGCTTTCTTT. Encoded protein: CSGSRVAEAFF.

The gene calls are TRBV10-3 and TRBJ2-1, with TRBD2 identical over 7 bases. This CDR3 spans 15 amino acids. Germline-derived CDR1 and CDR2 are ENHRY and SYGVKD. The trim removed 4 bases at V and 4 bases at J, leaving 7 bases unmatched. The CDR3 nucleotides are TGTGCCATCAGTGCACAGCCGGGACTATACAATGAGCAGTTCTTC. Its translation: CAISAQPGLYNEQFF.

V usage is TRBV7-2 and J usage is TRBJ2-1; weak D call: TRBD2 (6 bases). Trimming stripped 6 bases from V and 2 bases from J, with 14 bases between. The CDR3 spans 15 residues. Germline values: CDR1 SGHTA, CDR2 FQGNSA. This CDR3 is CASSHSGATYNEQFF. DNA of the CDR3: TGTGCCAGCAGTCATAGCGGAGCCACCTACAATGAGCAGTTCTTC.

The chain uses TRBV7-8 and TRBJ2-3; D call uncertain. In germline, CDR1 is SGHVS, CDR2 FQNEAQ. This CDR3 has 15 residues. V lost 0 bases, J lost 3 bases, and 10 bases lay in between. CDR3 loop: CASSLAAMVTDTQYF. DNA for the CDR3: TGTGCCAGCAGCTTAGCGGCGATGGTAACAGATACGCAGTATTTT.

V usage is TRBV30 and J usage is TRBJ2-5; tentatively, D is TRBD2 (6 bases). The V end lost 5 bases, the J end lost 5 bases, and 18 bases lay between the germline ends. CDR1 and CDR2 (germline): GTSNPN, SVGIG (reference sequence). The CDR3 sequence is 14 residues long. The CDR3 sequence: CAWDGTRGGETQYF. CDR3 nucleotides: TGTGCCTGGGACGGGACCCGGGGAGGTGAGACCCAGTACTTC.

This clone has only a few counts. V is TRBV2 and J is TRBJ2-4; 14 nucleotides align to TRBD2. The CDR3 consists of 22 residues. Per germline, CDR1 SNHLY and CDR2 FYNNEI. V lost 2 bases and J lost 0; bases outside the gene matches: 15. CDR3 residues: CASSEMGPGTSGRVVAKNIQYF. DNA for the CDR3: TGTGCCAGCAGTGAAATGGGCCCCGGGACTAGCGGGAGAGTGGTAGCCAAAAACATTCAGTACTTC. Full variable domain (outside the CDR3, taken from reference TRBV2 and TRBJ2-4): EPEVTQTPSHQVTQMGQEVILRCVPISNHLYFYWYRQILGQKVEFLVSFYNNEISEKSEIFDDQFSVERPDGSNFTLKIRSTKLEDSAMYFCASSEMGPGTSGRVVAKNIQYFGAGTRLSVL.

The gene calls are TRBV4-2 and TRBJ2-3, with 12 positions matching TRBD2. The CDR3 is made up of 18 amino acids. With V trimmed by 1 base and J by 4 bases, 9 bases remained unmatched. Germline loops: CDR1 LGHNA, CDR2 YNFKEQ. CDR3 in amino acids: CASSQGILAGGLSDTQYF. The CDR3 nucleotides are TGTGCCAGCAGCCAAGGAATTCTAGCGGGGGGGCTGTCAGATACGCAGTATTTT.